This T cell receptor (beta chain) was sequenced in a study of OX40 agonist ivuxolimab in advanced cancers. Patients had blood sampled at baseline and again on cycle 4 day 1 and cycle 7 day 1. Comments on this clone: Other DNA sequences in the sample encode the same CDR3.

Produced via immunoSEQ multiplex PCR; TCRdb's table is partial and in-frame only. The sample consists of 100,000 or so clones, 94% of them appearing once. The sequence was collected from an adult with an advanced solid tumor such as melanoma, head and neck, liver or kidney cancer. The material sequenced was CD4+ or CD8+ T cells sorted from blood, taken in a trial of the OX40 agonist ivuxolimab.

CDR3 sequence reads: CASSTQGNGYTF. As DNA, the CDR3 is TGTGCCAGCAGTACACAGGGGAATGGCTACACCTTC. The chain uses TRBV28 and TRBJ1-2; TRBD1 matches at 7 bases. This CDR3 contains 12 residues. Germline V gene lookup returns CDR1 MDHEN and CDR2 SYDVKM. With 5 bases clipped from V and 6 bases from J, the junction kept 3 bases outside the gene matches.